This TCR beta chain was recovered during a study of shared clonotypes between healthy human individuals (dated by TCRdb to 2020 to 2022). In the study overall: The cohort included three men and two women between 18 and 49 years of age. To estimate repertoire size and how much clonotypes are shared between individuals, the study performed deep sequencing of blood TCR repertoires from five healthy adults. For each donor, CD4 naive and CD4 memory were each run on three plates, CD8 naive on two plates, and CD8 memory on one plate. Between about 0.94 and 10 billion PBMCs per donor were obtained by leukapheresis. To increase sequencing depth and limit assay-specific biases, different laboratories used diverse techniques to prepare libraries and sequence TCR repertoires.

Using the deep immunoSEQ assay, TCR CDR3 regions were amplified from genomic DNA by multiplex PCR. For each cell subset, the extracted genomic DNA was distributed evenly across all wells of several immunoSEQ 96-well plates, and each plate served as one replicate. For sorted subsets, each replicate PCR was loaded with around 200 ng genomic DNA, equivalent to about 30,000 T cell genomes. The purified libraries were quantified using a Qubit 3.0 fluorometer, sized with a Bioanalyzer 2100, and then quantified again using the KAPA Library Quantification kit. A separate single-read 150-cycle Illumina NextSeq 550 flow cell was used to sequence each immunoSEQ 96-well plate. Processing in the source paper ran as follows. Because the immunoSEQ output held only junctional sequences and lacked quality scores, the filtering could not match the filtering applied to full-length reads. Sequences were annotated with PyIR, a Python wrapper for IgBLAST v1.9, and V/J genes and CDR3 were assigned using IMGT germline references. Reads with weak V/J assignments (E-value above 1e-6), missing CDR3, stop codons, out-of-frame junctions, or ambiguous translated residues were removed. A V3J clonotype was defined by an identical inferred V gene, J gene, and CDR3 amino acid sequence. Percentage overlap between repertoires was calculated by dividing the number of shared unique clonotypes by the size of the smaller repertoire. Richness of each repertoire was evaluated using RTK rarefaction, the Chao1 estimator, and Recon v2.1 estimates of unobserved clonotypes. OLGA was used to compute generation probabilities for all TCRbeta clonotypes that the gDNA method yielded from four donors. Not all clones reach the TCRdb copy of this immuneACCESS table, which keeps in-frame sequences only. Checked studies attribute under half of the gap to unresolved V genes and leave the rest unexplained. V, J and clone size are those of that table, while D and trimming were read from the DNA. Recorded for this sample are about 2.2 million clones; approximately 92% of them occurred a single time. The ten largest account for more than 1.5% of the sample.

The CDR3 sequence holds 15 residues, the cysteine and phenylalanine included. Solely the CDR3 DNA is kept, with 45 bases framed from the first base. The germline V gene encodes CDR1 WSHSY and CDR2 SAAADI. Relative to germline, V is missing 3 bases and J is missing 5 bases, with 7 bases of the junction outside any gene match. The paper as a whole reports these results and caveats: Pairwise subsampling led to the expectation that sequencing depth would affect the degree of clonotype sharing among donors. Sampling was restricted to blood, and TCR repertoires in tissue are likely to differ from TCR repertoires in blood. When a handful of donors were compared, the shared fraction of clonotypes was around 4.6% for naive CD4, 3.5% to 4% for naive CD8, 2.3% for memory CD4, and 0.4% for memory CD8. The small number of donors limited the genetic and exposure-history diversity represented. Compared with non-shared clonotypes, the clonotypes found in all four sorted-subset donors had higher generation probabilities. Rarefaction of sorted-subset datasets indicated incomplete sequencing despite the large sequencing depth. Larger estimated clonotype richness was generally found for naive subsets than for memory subsets.

About this clone: The target of this receptor is not known. Base qualities are not recorded, but no much larger clone differs from it by a single base.

CD8 naive samples were CD45RO-negative cells positively selected for CCR7, giving a CD45RA+CCR7+ population that excluded TemRA cells. Donors were healthy HIV-negative adults with no recently reported acute infections or vaccinations. Every donor was a Caucasian adult residing in Nashville, Tennessee, USA. After blood collection by leukapheresis, PBMCs were isolated using Ficoll-Histopaque density gradient centrifugation and then cryopreserved in the vapor phase of liquid nitrogen. Analytical flow cytometry was used to check the purity and quantity of each magnetically sorted T cell population. From each sorted fraction, genomic DNA was isolated and quantified by UV absorbance on a Nanodrop 2000c.

The V and J segments used are TRBV10-2 and TRBJ1-5; 7 of the junction bases match TRBD1. The receptor comes from a young man in good health. Some clones in this sample may be carry-over from other donors' samples. The sequenced material came from naive CD8+ T cells from PBMCs. Taken with the paper, the label for cell subset or site translates to: CD45RA+CCR7+. CDR3 sequence: CASSDEGANYQPQHF. The DNA reads TGCGCCAGCAGTGACGAGGGGGCAAATTATCAGCCCCAGCATTTT.